Below, 20 T cell receptor beta chains from the same sample are listed, as sequenced in a study of blood T cell repertoires in COVID-19. Produced via immunoSEQ multiplex PCR; TCRdb's table is partial and in-frame only. Counted here are fewer than 45,000 clones, around four fifths occurring once; the ten biggest clones make up around 5%. The material sequenced was peripheral blood. These receptors were taken from a man aged 50 to 60 with active COVID-19.

This chain links TRBV15 with TRBJ1-4; no reliable D call. The CDR3 loop spans 14 amino acids. CDR1 is LNHNV, CDR2 YYDKDF, per germline (reference sequence). The V end lost 5 bases, the J end lost 6 bases, and 13 bases lay between the germline ends. CDR3 bases: TGTGCCACCAGCCTGGAGAGGGTCGATGAAAAACTGTTTTTT. Its protein product is CATSLERVDEKLFF.

This chain joins TRBV2 and TRBJ1-5; TRBD1 is a possible D gene (5 bases). Trimming removed 6 bases from V and 9 bases from J, with 18 bases in between. CDR3 length: 14 residues. Germline V gives CDR1 SNHLY, CDR2 FYNNEI. This CDR3 reads CASSRTGDLGPQHF. The DNA of the CDR3 is TGTGCCAGCAGCCGAACAGGCGACCTAGGGCCCCAGCATTTT.

The rearrangement links TRBV28 to TRBJ2-7; D possibly corresponds to TRBD2 (5 bases). V dropped 5 bases and J dropped 3 bases, with 11 bases sitting between them. In germline, CDR1 is MDHEN, CDR2 SYDVKM. The CDR3 sequence is 13 residues long. Written as DNA, the CDR3 is TGTGCCAGCAGTCCCGGACTGTACTACGAGCAGTACTTC. Protein: CASSPGLYYEQYF.

This chain joins TRBV6-6 and TRBJ1-2; tentatively, D is TRBD1 (5 bases). This CDR3 contains 14 residues. CDR1 MNHNY and CDR2 SVGAGI come from the germline V gene (reference sequence). V lost 5 bases, J lost 1 base, and 11 bases lay in between. The DNA of the CDR3 is TGTGCCAGCAGTCGATCAGGGAGTAACTATGGCTACACCTTC. Its protein is CASSRSGSNYGYTF.

The chain combines TRBV7-8 with TRBJ2-6, with D maybe TRBD2 (5 bases). CDR3 length: 18 residues. CDR1 and CDR2 (germline): SGHVS, FQNEAQ. With 1 base removed from V and 0 bases from J, the gap between germline ends came to 13 bases. CDR3 DNA sequence: TGTGCCAGCAGCTTAGGCGCAGGCGGACTCTCTGGGGCCAACGTCCTGACTTTC. The encoded protein is CASSLGAGGLSGANVLTF.

The genes are TRBV20-1 and TRBJ2-3; a weak D match, TRBD2 (6 bases). The CDR3 loop spans 13 amino acids. Looked up from germline, CDR1 is DFQATT and CDR2 is SNEGSKA (reference sequence). Trimming stripped 6 bases from V and 4 bases from J, with 14 bases between. CDR3 residues: CSASPPGADTQYF. The CDR3 DNA sequence: TGCAGTGCCAGTCCTCCGGGGGCAGATACGCAGTATTTT.

V is TRBV27 and J is TRBJ2-7; TRBD2 might be the D (6 bases). The CDR3 length is 12 residues. V lost 3 bases, J lost 3 bases, and 6 bases lay in between. The germline gives CDR1 MNHEY, CDR2 SMNVEV (reference sequence). This chain's CDR3 is CASSFGGYEQYF. CDR3 coding DNA: TGTGCCAGCAGTTTCGGGGGCTACGAGCAGTACTTC.

The CDR3 bases are TGTGCCAGCGAGTTGAACAATCAGCCCCAGCATTTT. It is translated as CASELNNQPQHF. The J gene is TRBJ1-5, the V gene TRBV28; no reliable D call. This CDR3 is 12 amino acids long. Trimming removed 8 bases from V and 3 bases from J, with 8 bases in between. The germline CDR1 and CDR2 sequences are MDHEN and SYDVKM.

The CDR3 here is CASSLTGPYEQYF. CDR3 nucleotides: TGTGCCAGCAGTTTAACAGGGCCCTACGAGCAGTACTTC. The chain uses TRBV12-3 or TRBV12-4 and TRBJ2-7, with TRBD1 as a possible D gene (6 bases). V lost 2 bases and J 2 bases, leaving 7 bases between the germline ends. This CDR3 comprises 13 residues.

The rearrangement links TRBV6-5 to TRBJ1-2, with TRBD1 matching over 9 bases. This CDR3 has 15 amino acids. The ends lost 6 bases at V and 7 bases at J; junction bases unmatched: 12. The germline gives CDR1 MNHEY, CDR2 SVGAGI. DNA of the CDR3: TGTGCCAGCAGCCAGGTACAGGGGGCGGACACTGGCTACACCTTC. Protein product: CASSQVQGADTGYTF.

The gene calls are TRBV3-1 (or the pseudogene TRBV3-2) and TRBJ2-5; 9 bases line up with TRBD2. Losses at the gene ends were 4 bases for V and 5 bases for J; bases not matched to a gene: 11. Germline CDR1 reads LGHDT; CDR2 reads YNNKEL (reference sequence). The CDR3 is made up of 16 amino acids. The CDR3 sequence is CASSPTAGGPRETQYF. In DNA, the CDR3 is TGTGCCAGCAGCCCCACGGCGGGGGGGCCACGCGAGACCCAGTACTTC.

The chain carries TRBV6-5 and TRBJ2-1; D is possibly TRBD1 (6 bases). This CDR3 spans 16 amino acids. Per germline, CDR1 MNHEY and CDR2 SVGAGI. V was trimmed by 0 bases and J by 2 bases, leaving 11 bases between them. The CDR3 sequence: CASSYSFRGTYNEQFF. CDR3 DNA: TGTGCCAGCAGTTACTCGTTCAGGGGTACCTACAATGAGCAGTTCTTC.

The chain recombines TRBV28 with TRBJ2-7; 7 bases agree with TRBD1. From germline, CDR1 is MDHEN and CDR2 SYDVKM. V lost 6 bases and J lost 1; bases outside the gene matches: 3. The CDR3 is 13 residues long. In nucleotides, the CDR3 is TGTGCCAGCAGCCGGGACAGTTCCTACGAGCAGTACTTC. Translation gives CASSRDSSYEQYF. The variable domain in full, with the rest retrieved from reference TRBV28 and TRBJ2-7, is DVKVTQSSRYLVKRTGEKVFLECVQDMDHENMFWYRQDPGLGLRLIYFSYDVKMKEKGDIPEGYSVSREKKERFSLILESASTNQTSMYLCASSRDSSYEQYFGPGTRLTVT.

The CDR3 protein is CASTDYGYTF. The CDR3 DNA is TGTGCCAGCACTGACTATGGCTACACCTTC. The rearrangement links TRBV6-5 to TRBJ1-2; D uncertain. Germline V gene sequence: CDR1 MNHEY, CDR2 SVGAGI. This CDR3 comprises 10 residues. V lost 7 bases and J lost 3, with 3 bases in between.

This clone turned up a few times. The gene calls are TRBV27 and TRBJ1-1; 9 bases match TRBD1. Unmatched junction bases numbered 7, after V lost 3 bases and J lost 5 bases. The CDR3 spans 15 residues. Germline loops: CDR1 MNHEY, CDR2 SMNVEV (reference sequence). CDR3 loop: CASSFQTGGDTEAFF. CDR3 coding DNA: TGTGCCAGCAGTTTCCAGACAGGGGGAGATACTGAAGCTTTCTTT.

This clone is a singleton in its sample. The CDR3 DNA reads TGTGCCAGCAGCCAAAACACTGAAGCTTTCTTT. Translating gives CASSQNTEAFF. The chain couples TRBV7-9 to TRBJ1-1; D not resolved. The CDR3 loop spans 11 amino acids. Looked up from germline, CDR1 is SEHNR and CDR2 is FQNEAQ (reference sequence). Trimming took off 5 bases at V and 2 bases at J, with 3 bases between the two ends.

This rearrangement joins TRBV6-4 to TRBJ1-2; the match to TRBD1 covers 7 bases. CDR3 length equals 15 residues. The J segment lost 4 bases and the V segment lost 3 bases, leaving 8 bases of the junction unmatched. CDR1 is MRHNA, CDR2 SNTAGT, per germline. The CDR3 DNA is TGTGCCAGCAGTGAGGTTTTGGGACAGACCTATGGCTACACCTTC. It yields the protein CASSEVLGQTYGYTF.

This rearrangement joins TRBV28 to TRBJ1-5; D gene unclear. This CDR3 comprises 13 residues. The germline gives CDR1 MDHEN, CDR2 SYDVKM. V gave up 2 bases and J gave up 6 bases, with 8 bases separating them. The CDR3 reads CASSLMGVQPQHF. The DNA of the CDR3 is TGTGCCAGCAGTTTAATGGGAGTTCAGCCCCAGCATTTT.

The gene calls are TRBV9 and TRBJ1-1; D not certain. Trimming removed 0 bases from V and 7 bases from J, with 7 bases in between. The CDR3 extends over 12 amino acids. Germline-derived CDR1 and CDR2 are SGDLS and YYNGEE. In nucleotides, the CDR3 is TGTGCCAGCAGCGTAGGACCGGGTGAAGCTTTCTTT. Protein product: CASSVGPGEAFF.

V and J are TRBV4-1 and TRBJ2-2, with 9 bases fitting TRBD1. J gave up 5 bases and V 4 bases, and 8 bases lay outside the gene matches. CDR3 size: 16 residues. Germline assignment: CDR1 MGHRA and CDR2 YSYEKL. The CDR3: CASSPRQGGFTGELFF. Here the CDR3 DNA reads TGCGCCAGCAGCCCTAGACAGGGGGGGTTTACCGGGGAGCTGTTTTTT.